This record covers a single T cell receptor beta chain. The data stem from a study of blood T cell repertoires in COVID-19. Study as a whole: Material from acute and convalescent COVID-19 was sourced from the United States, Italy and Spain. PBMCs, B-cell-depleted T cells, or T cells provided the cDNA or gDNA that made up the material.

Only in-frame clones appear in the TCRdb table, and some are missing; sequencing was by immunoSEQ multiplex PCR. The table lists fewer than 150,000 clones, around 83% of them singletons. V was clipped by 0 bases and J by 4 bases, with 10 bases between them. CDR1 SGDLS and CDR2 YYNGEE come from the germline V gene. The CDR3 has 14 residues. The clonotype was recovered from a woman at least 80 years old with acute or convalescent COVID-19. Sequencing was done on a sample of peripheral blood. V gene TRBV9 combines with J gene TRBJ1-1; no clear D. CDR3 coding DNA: TGTGCCAGCAGCGTAGAGGCTCGGAGCACTGAAGCTTTCTTT. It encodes CASSVEARSTEAFF.